These 18 T cell receptor beta chains were all obtained from the same sample, sequenced in a study of blood T cell repertoires in COVID-19. Using immunoSEQ multiplex PCR, the repertoire was profiled, and TCRdb retains in-frame clones only, with some absent. The table lists about 180,000 clones, 70% to 90% of them singletons. Input material: peripheral blood. These receptor sequences come from a man aged 45 to 65 with active or convalescent COVID-19.

V usage is TRBV25-1 and J usage is TRBJ1-1; 7 nucleotides align to TRBD1. The germline CDR1 and CDR2 sequences are MGHDK and SYGVNS. The CDR3 runs to 16 residues. The J segment lost 10 bases and the V segment lost 1 base, leaving 15 bases of the junction unmatched. CDR3 sequence reads: CASSEFSGGRGRSAFF. The CDR3 nucleotides are TGTGCCAGCAGTGAATTCTCAGGGGGTCGCGGTCGATCAGCTTTCTTT.

The chain uses TRBV10-1 and TRBJ1-4; no clear D. This CDR3 spans 17 amino acids. Germline lookup yields CDR1 WNHNN and CDR2 SYGVQD (reference sequence). V lost 0 bases and J 6 bases, leaving 17 bases between the germline ends. CDR3 sequence (DNA): TGCGCCAGCAGTGAGTCGGCCCACGACTGGGAGGATGAAAAACTGTTTTTT. It encodes CASSESAHDWEDEKLFF.

The chain recombines TRBV5-1 with TRBJ2-3, with a weak D call TRBD2 (6 bases). Between the trimmed V and J ends, which lost 4 bases and 3 bases, there was a span of 12 bases. CDR1 is SGHRS and CDR2 is YFSETQ in the germline V gene. The CDR3 has 14 residues. CDR3 in DNA: TGCGCCAGCAGCGCCCGGGACTCAACAGATACGCAGTATTTT. Its protein is CASSARDSTDTQYF.

This rearrangement joins TRBV30 to TRBJ1-1, with TRBD1 matching 7 bases. This CDR3 has 13 residues. The germline V gene has CDR1 GTSNPN and CDR2 SVGIG (reference sequence). As DNA, the CDR3 is TGTTCCTTAACCAGGGGGATAAACACTGAAGCTTTCTTT. Protein sequence: CSLTRGINTEAFF.

The CDR3 DNA sequence: TGTGCCAGCAGCCAGACAGGGTACCAAGAGACCCAGTACTTC. Translated: CASSQTGYQETQYF. The chain recombines TRBV6-6 with TRBJ2-5, with TRBD1 matching 7 bases. There are 14 residues in the CDR3. Germline V gene lookup returns CDR1 MNHNY and CDR2 SVGAGI (reference sequence). With 6 bases clipped from V and 0 bases from J, the junction kept 4 bases outside the gene matches.

In DNA, the CDR3 is TGTGCCAGCATAATGTCCCTAAGGACAGGCTATGGCTACACCTTC. It encodes CASIMSLRTGYGYTF. V gene TRBV6-5 combines with J gene TRBJ1-2, with 7 positions matching TRBD1. The CDR3 loop spans 15 amino acids. CDR1 and CDR2 (germline): MNHEY, SVGAGI. With 7 bases clipped from V and 4 bases from J, the junction kept 12 bases outside the gene matches.

V usage is TRBV30 and J usage is TRBJ1-2; 8 positions agree with TRBD1. V was clipped by 4 bases and J by 7 bases; unmatched bases: 5. CDR1 is GTSNPN and CDR2 is SVGIG in the germline V gene (reference sequence). The CDR3 spans 12 residues. The CDR3: CAWTGQGIGYTF. Written as DNA, the CDR3 is TGTGCCTGGACTGGACAGGGAATTGGCTACACCTTC. Combining the CDR3 with reference TRBV30 and TRBJ1-2 gives the whole variable domain SQTIHQWPATLVQPVGSPLSLECTVEGTSNPNLYWYRQAAGRGLQLLFYSVGIGQISSEVPQNLSASRPQDRQFILSSKKLLLSDSGFYLCAWTGQGIGYTFGSGTRLTVV.

The rearrangement joins TRBV30 to TRBJ2-2; 10 nucleotides agree with TRBD1. With 2 bases clipped from V and 4 bases from J, the junction kept 7 bases outside the gene matches. CDR1 is GTSNPN, CDR2 SVGIG, per germline (reference sequence). The length of the CDR3 is 16 residues. In DNA, the CDR3 is TGTGCCTGGAGTCACGGGACAGGGGTGGGCACCGGGGAGCTGTTTTTT. Residues: CAWSHGTGVGTGELFF.

The chain links TRBV5-1 to TRBJ2-4; 9 bases align to TRBD1. The CDR3 has 15 amino acids. Germline CDR1 SGHRS, CDR2 YFSETQ. V gave up 0 bases and J gave up 8 bases; unmatched junction bases: 6. CDR3 loop: CASSLEGQGWDIQYF. The CDR3 coding sequence is TGCGCCAGCAGCTTGGAAGGACAGGGGTGGGACATTCAGTACTTC.

The chain recombines TRBV24-1 with TRBJ1-1; 7 bases agree with TRBD1. CDR1 and CDR2 (germline): KGHDR, SFDVKD. Trimming took 1 base from V and 2 from J; bases not matched to a gene: 3. This CDR3 spans 15 amino acids. The CDR3 nucleotides are TGTGCCACCAGTGATTTTGGACAGGAAAACACTGAAGCTTTCTTT. Translated, it gives CATSDFGQENTEAFF.

The rearrangement joins TRBV30 to TRBJ1-2, with D maybe TRBD1 (5 bases). The V end was cut by 5 bases, the J end by 0 bases, with 10 bases between. The germline V gene has CDR1 GTSNPN and CDR2 SVGIG (reference sequence). The CDR3 is 13 amino acids. In nucleotides, the CDR3 is TGTGCCTGGCAAAAGACAGCTAACTATGGCTACACCTTC. It is translated as CAWQKTANYGYTF.

Here the CDR3 reads CALLPQPGLRDYGYTF. The CDR3 coding sequence is TGTGCCCTACTCCCCCAGCCGGGCCTGAGGGACTATGGCTACACCTTC. The chain employs TRBV2 and TRBJ1-2, with no clear D. From germline, CDR1 is SNHLY and CDR2 FYNNEI. CDR3 length: 16 residues. Trimming pared 11 bases from V and 3 bases from J, leaving 25 bases between.

V and J are TRBV30 and TRBJ2-7; D possibly corresponds to TRBD2 (6 bases). There are 14 residues in the CDR3. The germline V and J ends were trimmed by 3 bases and 0 bases, with 12 bases remaining between them. CDR1 is GTSNPN and CDR2 is SVGIG in the germline V gene (reference sequence). CDR3 sequence reads: CAWRRDSSSYEQYF. For the CDR3, the DNA is TGTGCCTGGAGACGGGACTCTAGCTCCTACGAGCAGTACTTC.

CDR3 sequence reads: CASSLVSRVEAFF. In nucleotides, the CDR3 is TGCGCCAGCAGCTTGGTGAGCCGGGTTGAAGCTTTCTTT. The rearrangement uses TRBV5-1 and TRBJ1-1; D gene uncertain. Germline CDR1 SGHRS, CDR2 YFSETQ. V lost 0 bases and J 7 bases, leaving 10 bases between the germline ends. The CDR3 is 13 residues long. Filled out from reference TRBV5-1 and TRBJ1-1, the complete variable domain reads KAGVTQTPRYLIKTRGQQVTLSCSPISGHRSVSWYQQTPGQGLQFLFEYFSETQRNKGNFPGRFSGRQFSNSRSEMNVSTLELGDSALYLCASSLVSRVEAFFGQGTRLTVV.

This chain connects TRBV1 to TRBJ1-1; the D call of TRBD1 is as the table states it, not checked on the DNA. TRBV1 is an annotated pseudogene. This CDR3 is built from 17 residues. The DNA for the CDR3 is TGCACCAGCAGCCAAGTACAGGGACGGAACCTGAACACTGAAGCTTTCTTT. It specifies CTSSQVQGRNLNTEAFF.

The chain carries TRBV11-2 and TRBJ2-7; no clear D gene. V lost 1 base and J lost 5, with 6 bases in between. Germline loops: CDR1 SGHAT, CDR2 FQNNGV. The CDR3 runs 12 residues. The CDR3 DNA is TGTGCCAGCAGCTTAGTTTCAAACGAGCAGTACTTC. This encodes CASSLVSNEQYF.

The V gene is TRBV14, the J gene TRBJ1-1; TRBD1 matches 8 bases. Germline CDR1 SGHDN, CDR2 FVKESK. The CDR3 contains 15 residues. After removal of 4 bases from V and 6 bases from J, the junction contained 10 bases not matched to a gene. CDR3 loop: CASSRVTGGYAEAFF. CDR3 DNA sequence: TGTGCCAGCAGCCGAGTAACAGGGGGTTACGCTGAAGCTTTCTTT.

The chain uses TRBV6-5 and TRBJ2-7; 10 nucleotides match TRBD1. The CDR3 covers 15 residues. Germline CDR1 is MNHEY and CDR2 is SVGAGI. Losses at the gene ends were 2 bases for V and 6 bases for J; bases not matched to a gene: 7. CDR3 sequence: CASSYQGTGVSEQYF. The CDR3 coding sequence is TGTGCCAGCAGTTACCAAGGGACAGGGGTAAGCGAGCAGTACTTC.